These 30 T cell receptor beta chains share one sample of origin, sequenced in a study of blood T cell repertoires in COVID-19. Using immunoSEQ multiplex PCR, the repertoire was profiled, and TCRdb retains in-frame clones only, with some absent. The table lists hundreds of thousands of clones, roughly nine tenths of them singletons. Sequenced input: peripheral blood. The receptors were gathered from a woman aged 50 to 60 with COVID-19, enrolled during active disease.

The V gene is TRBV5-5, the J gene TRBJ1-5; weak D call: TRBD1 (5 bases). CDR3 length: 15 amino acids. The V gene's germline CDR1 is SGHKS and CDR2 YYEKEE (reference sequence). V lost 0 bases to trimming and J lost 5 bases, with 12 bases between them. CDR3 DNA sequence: TGTGCCAGCAGCTTGGTAGGGGATTCGGATCAGCCCCAGCATTTT. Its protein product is CASSLVGDSDQPQHF.

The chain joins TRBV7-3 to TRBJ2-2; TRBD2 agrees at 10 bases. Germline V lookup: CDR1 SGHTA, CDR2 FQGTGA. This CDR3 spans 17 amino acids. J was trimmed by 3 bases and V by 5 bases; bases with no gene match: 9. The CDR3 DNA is TGTGCCAGCAGCCCCCTTAGCGGGGGGTACGACACCGGGGAGCTGTTTTTT. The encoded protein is CASSPLSGGYDTGELFF.

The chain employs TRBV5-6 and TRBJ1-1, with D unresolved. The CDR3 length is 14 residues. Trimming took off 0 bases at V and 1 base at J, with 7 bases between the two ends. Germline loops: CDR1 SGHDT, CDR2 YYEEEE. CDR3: CASSLGAGNTEAFF. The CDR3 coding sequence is TGTGCCAGCAGCTTGGGTGCGGGGAACACTGAAGCTTTCTTT.

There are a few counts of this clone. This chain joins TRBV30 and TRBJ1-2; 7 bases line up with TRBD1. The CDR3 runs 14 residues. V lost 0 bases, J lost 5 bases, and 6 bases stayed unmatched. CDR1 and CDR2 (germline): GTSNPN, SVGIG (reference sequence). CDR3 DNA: TGTGCCTGGAGTGTCGGCCAGGGGGATTATGGCTACACCTTC. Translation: CAWSVGQGDYGYTF. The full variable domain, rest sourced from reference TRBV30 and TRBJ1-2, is SQTIHQWPATLVQPVGSPLSLECTVEGTSNPNLYWYRQAAGRGLQLLFYSVGIGQISSEVPQNLSASRPQDRQFILSSKKLLLSDSGFYLCAWSVGQGDYGYTFGSGTRLTVV.

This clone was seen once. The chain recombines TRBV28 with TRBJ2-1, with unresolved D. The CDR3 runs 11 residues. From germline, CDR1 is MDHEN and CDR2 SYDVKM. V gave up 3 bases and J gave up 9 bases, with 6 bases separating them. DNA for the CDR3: TGTGCCAGCAGTTTTTTCAGTGAGCAGTTCTTC. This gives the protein CASSFFSEQFF.

CDR3 DNA sequence: TGTGCCACCTTAACGGCTCAGGGCACAGCTGATCAGCCCCAGCATTTT. Protein: CATLTAQGTADQPQHF. This rearrangement joins TRBV27 to TRBJ1-5, with D possibly being TRBD1 (5 bases). The germline V and J ends were trimmed by 10 bases and 5 bases, with 24 bases remaining between them. From germline, CDR1 is MNHEY and CDR2 SMNVEV (reference sequence). The CDR3 sequence is 16 residues long.

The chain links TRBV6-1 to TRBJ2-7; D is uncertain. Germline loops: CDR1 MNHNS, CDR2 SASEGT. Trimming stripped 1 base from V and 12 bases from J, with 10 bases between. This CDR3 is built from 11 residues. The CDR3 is CASSEGAWWYF. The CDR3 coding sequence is TGTGCCAGCAGTGAAGGAGCTTGGTGGTACTTC.

The CDR3: CASSQGYSSGNTIYF. Here the CDR3 DNA reads TGTGCCAGCAGCCAAGGGTACTCCTCTGGAAACACCATATATTTT. The gene calls are TRBV3-1 (or the pseudogene TRBV3-2) and TRBJ1-3, with unresolved D. V lost 1 base and J lost 0, with 7 bases in between. CDR1 and CDR2 from the germline V gene are LGHDT and YNNKEL (reference sequence). CDR3 length: 15 amino acids.

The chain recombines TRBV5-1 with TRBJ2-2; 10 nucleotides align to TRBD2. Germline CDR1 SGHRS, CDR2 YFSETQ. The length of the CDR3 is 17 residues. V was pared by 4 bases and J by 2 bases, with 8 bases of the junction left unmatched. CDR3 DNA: TGCGCCAGCAGCGCTCCCGGGACTAGCGTAAACACCGGGGAGCTGTTTTTT. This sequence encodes CASSAPGTSVNTGELFF. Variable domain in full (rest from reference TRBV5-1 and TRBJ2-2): KAGVTQTPRYLIKTRGQQVTLSCSPISGHRSVSWYQQTPGQGLQFLFEYFSETQRNKGNFPGRFSGRQFSNSRSEMNVSTLELGDSALYLCASSAPGTSVNTGELFFGEGSRLTVL.

The CDR3 nucleotides read TGTGCCAGCAGTGGGCGTAGGGGGACAGATGAAAAACTGTTTTTT. It yields the protein CASSGRRGTDEKLFF. The chain links TRBV2 to TRBJ1-4; 7 bases agree with TRBD1. The CDR3 runs 15 residues. V lost 4 bases to trimming and J lost 6 bases; unmatched junction nucleotides: 8. Germline-derived CDR1 and CDR2 are SNHLY and FYNNEI.

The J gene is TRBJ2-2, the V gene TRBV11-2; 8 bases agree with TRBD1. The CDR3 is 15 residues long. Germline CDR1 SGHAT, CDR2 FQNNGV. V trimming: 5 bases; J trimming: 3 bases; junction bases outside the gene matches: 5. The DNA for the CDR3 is TGTGCCAGCAGCCCCCGACAGGGGCACACCGGGGAGCTGTTTTTT. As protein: CASSPRQGHTGELFF.

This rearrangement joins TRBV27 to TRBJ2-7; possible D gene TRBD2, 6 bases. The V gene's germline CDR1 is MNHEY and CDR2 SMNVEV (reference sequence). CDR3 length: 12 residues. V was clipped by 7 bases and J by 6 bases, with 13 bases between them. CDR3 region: CASTRLDGEQYF. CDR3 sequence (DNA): TGTGCCAGCACCCGACTAGACGGCGAGCAGTACTTC.

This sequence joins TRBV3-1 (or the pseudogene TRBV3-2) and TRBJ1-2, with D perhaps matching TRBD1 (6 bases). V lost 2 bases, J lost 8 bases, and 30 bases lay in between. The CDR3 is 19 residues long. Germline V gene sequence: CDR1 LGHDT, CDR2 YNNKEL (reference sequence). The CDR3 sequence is CASSQFARGTQGEVSGYTF. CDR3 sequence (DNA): TGTGCCAGCAGCCAATTTGCCCGAGGGACACAGGGAGAGGTGAGCGGCTACACCTTC.

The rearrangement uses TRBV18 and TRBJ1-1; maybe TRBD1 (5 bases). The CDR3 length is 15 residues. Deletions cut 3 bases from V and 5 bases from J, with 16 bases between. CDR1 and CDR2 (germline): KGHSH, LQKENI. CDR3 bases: TGTGCCAGCTCACCCGGGACTCCTGGAACGACTGAAGCTTTCTTT. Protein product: CASSPGTPGTTEAFF.

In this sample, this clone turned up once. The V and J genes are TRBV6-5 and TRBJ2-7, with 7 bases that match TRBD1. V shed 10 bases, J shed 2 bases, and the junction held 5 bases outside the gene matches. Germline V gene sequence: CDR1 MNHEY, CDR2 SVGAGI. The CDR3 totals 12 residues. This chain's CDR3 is CATRDSPYEQYF. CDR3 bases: TGTGCCACACGGGACAGTCCCTACGAGCAGTACTTC.

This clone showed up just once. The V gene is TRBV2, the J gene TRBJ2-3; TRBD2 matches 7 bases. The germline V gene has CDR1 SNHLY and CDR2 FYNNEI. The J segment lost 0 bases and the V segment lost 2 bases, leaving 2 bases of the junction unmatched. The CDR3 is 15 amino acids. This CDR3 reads CASSELRESTDTQYF. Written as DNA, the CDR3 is TGTGCCAGCAGTGAACTGCGGGAGAGCACAGATACGCAGTATTTT. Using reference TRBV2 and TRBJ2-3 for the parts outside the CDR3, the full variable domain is EPEVTQTPSHQVTQMGQEVILRCVPISNHLYFYWYRQILGQKVEFLVSFYNNEISEKSEIFDDQFSVERPDGSNFTLKIRSTKLEDSAMYFCASSELRESTDTQYFGPGTRLTVL.

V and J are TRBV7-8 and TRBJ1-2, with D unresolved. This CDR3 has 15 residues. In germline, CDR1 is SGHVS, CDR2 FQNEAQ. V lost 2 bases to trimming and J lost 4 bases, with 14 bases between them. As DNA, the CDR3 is TGTGCCAGCAGCTTAAAACGATATGAGGGCTATGGCTACACCTTC. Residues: CASSLKRYEGYGYTF. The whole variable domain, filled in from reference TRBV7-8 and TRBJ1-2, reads GAGVSQSPRYKVAKRGQDVALRCDPISGHVSLFWYQQALGQGPEFLTYFQNEAQLDKSGLPSDRFFAERPEGSVSTLKIQRTQQEDSAVYLCASSLKRYEGYGYTFGSGTRLTVV.

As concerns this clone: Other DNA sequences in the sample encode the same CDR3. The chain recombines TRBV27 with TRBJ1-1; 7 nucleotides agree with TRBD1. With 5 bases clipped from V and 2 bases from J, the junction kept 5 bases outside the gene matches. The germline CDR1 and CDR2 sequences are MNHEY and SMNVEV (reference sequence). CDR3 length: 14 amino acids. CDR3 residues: CASSPGDRNTEAFF. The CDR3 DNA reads TGTGCCAGCAGTCCGGGGGACAGAAACACTGAAGCTTTCTTT.

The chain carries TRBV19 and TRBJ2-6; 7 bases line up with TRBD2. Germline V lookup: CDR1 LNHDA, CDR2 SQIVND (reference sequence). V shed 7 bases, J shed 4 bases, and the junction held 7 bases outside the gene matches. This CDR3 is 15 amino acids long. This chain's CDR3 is CASMGGGFGANVLTF. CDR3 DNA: TGTGCCAGTATGGGCGGGGGATTCGGGGCCAACGTCCTGACTTTC.

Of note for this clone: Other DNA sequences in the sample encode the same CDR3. Written as DNA, the CDR3 is TGCGCCAGCAGCTCACTAGCGGGGGGGCCCGATACGCAGTATTTT. It translates to CASSSLAGGPDTQYF. The gene calls are TRBV5-1 and TRBJ2-3; 13 bases match TRBD2. The CDR3 has 15 residues. Trimming took 3 bases from V and 6 from J; bases not matched to a gene: 4. CDR1 and CDR2 from the germline V gene are SGHRS and YFSETQ.

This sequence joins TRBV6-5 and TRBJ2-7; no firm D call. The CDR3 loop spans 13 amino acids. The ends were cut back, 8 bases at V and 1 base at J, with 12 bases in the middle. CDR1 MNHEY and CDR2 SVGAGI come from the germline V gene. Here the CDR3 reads CASYSALSYEQYF. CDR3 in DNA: TGTGCCAGCTACAGTGCTCTGTCCTACGAGCAGTACTTC.

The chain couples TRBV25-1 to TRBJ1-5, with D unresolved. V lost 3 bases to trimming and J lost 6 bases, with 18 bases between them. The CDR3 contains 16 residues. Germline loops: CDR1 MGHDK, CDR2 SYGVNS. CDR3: CASSEGSGIASQPQHF. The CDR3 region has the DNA TGTGCCAGCAGTGAGGGCAGTGGAATAGCGAGTCAGCCCCAGCATTTT.

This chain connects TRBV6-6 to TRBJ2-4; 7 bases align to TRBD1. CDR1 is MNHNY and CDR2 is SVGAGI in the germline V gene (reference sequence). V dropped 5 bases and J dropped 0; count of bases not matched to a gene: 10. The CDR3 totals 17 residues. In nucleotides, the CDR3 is TGTGCCAGCAGTCACCCCCGGACAGGACTAGCCAAAAACATTCAGTACTTC. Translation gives CASSHPRTGLAKNIQYF.

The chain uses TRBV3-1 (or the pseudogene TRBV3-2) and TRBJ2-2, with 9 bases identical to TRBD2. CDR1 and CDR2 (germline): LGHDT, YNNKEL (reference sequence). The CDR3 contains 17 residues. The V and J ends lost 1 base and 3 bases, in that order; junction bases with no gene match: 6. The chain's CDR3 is CASSQVRGGDDTGELFF. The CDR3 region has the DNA TGTGCCAGCAGCCAAGTGCGCGGGGGGGACGACACCGGGGAGCTGTTTTTT.

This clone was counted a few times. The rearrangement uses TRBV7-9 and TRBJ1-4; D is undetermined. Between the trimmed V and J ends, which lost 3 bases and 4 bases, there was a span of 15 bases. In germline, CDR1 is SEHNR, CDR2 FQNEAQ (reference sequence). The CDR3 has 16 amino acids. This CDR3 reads CASSLGVWPINEKLFF. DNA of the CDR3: TGTGCCAGCAGCTTGGGAGTCTGGCCAATTAATGAAAAACTGTTTTTT.

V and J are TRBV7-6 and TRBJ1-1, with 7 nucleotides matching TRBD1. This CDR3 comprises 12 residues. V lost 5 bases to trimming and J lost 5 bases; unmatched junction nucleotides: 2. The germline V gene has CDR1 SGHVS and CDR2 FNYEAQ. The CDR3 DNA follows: TGTGCCAGCAGCCCCAGGGGGACTGAAGCTTTCTTT. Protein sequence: CASSPRGTEAFF.

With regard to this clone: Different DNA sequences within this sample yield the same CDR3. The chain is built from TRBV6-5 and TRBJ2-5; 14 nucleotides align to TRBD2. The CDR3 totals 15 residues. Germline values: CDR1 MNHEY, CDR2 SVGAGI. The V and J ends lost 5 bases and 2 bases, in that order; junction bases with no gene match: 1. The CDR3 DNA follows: TGTGCCAGCAGTCGGACTAGCGGGGGGCAAGAGACCCAGTACTTC. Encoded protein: CASSRTSGGQETQYF.

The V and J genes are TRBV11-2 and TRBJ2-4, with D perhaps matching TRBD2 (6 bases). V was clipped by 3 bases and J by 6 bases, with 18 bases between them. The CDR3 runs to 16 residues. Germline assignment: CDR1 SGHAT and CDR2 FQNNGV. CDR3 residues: CASSFVGGVGGNIQYF. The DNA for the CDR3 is TGTGCCAGCAGCTTCGTCGGAGGGGTGGGAGGAAACATTCAGTACTTC.

The CDR3 region has the DNA TGTGCCAGCAGCCAAGGCTCCGGGGTGTATGATTCACCCCTCCACTTT. The encoded protein is CASSQGSGVYDSPLHF. The chain carries TRBV4-2 and TRBJ1-6; D gene uncertain. The CDR3 loop spans 16 amino acids. From germline, CDR1 is LGHNA and CDR2 YNFKEQ. Trimming shortened V by 1 base and J by 8 bases, and 15 bases separated the two germline ends.

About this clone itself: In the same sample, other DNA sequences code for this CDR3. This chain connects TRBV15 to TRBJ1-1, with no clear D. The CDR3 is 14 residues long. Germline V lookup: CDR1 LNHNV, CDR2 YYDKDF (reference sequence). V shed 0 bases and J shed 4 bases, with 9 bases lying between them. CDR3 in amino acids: CATSRDRGGTEAFF. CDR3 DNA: TGTGCCACCAGCAGAGATCGGGGAGGCACTGAAGCTTTCTTT. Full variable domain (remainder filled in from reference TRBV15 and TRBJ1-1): DAMVIQNPRYQVTQFGKPVTLSCSQTLNHNVMYWYQQKSSQAPKLLFHYYDKDFNNEADTPDNFQSRRPNTSFCFLDIRSPGLGDTAMYLCATSRDRGGTEAFFGQGTRLTVV.